Below, 8 T cell receptor beta chains from the same sample are listed, as sequenced in a study of T cells in Graves' hyperthyroidism and ophthalmopathy. Amplification of TCR beta CDR3 regions was performed using RNA transcripts as template. HTBI primers were employed in a first-round RT-PCR of the TCR CDR3. Using its own MiXCR run on the multiplex PCR reads, TCRdb lists one record per CDR3 protein. The repertoire holds some 27,000 distinct CDR3 sequences, with under 55% as singletons. Source material: blood. These receptors came from a woman in her twenties or thirties with Graves' hyperthyroidism.

The chain employs TRBV20-1 and TRBJ2-3; TRBD2 matches 10 bases. Germline V gene sequence: CDR1 DFQATT, CDR2 SNEGSKA (reference sequence). After removal of 6 bases from V and 4 bases from J, the junction contained 4 bases not matched to a gene. The CDR3 is 13 residues long. The CDR3 region has the DNA TGCAGTGCCGCTAGCGGGAGTGCAGATACGCAGTATTTT. Protein product: CSAASGSADTQYF.

This clonotype was picked up many times. The V call is TRBV19, the J call TRBJ2-1; 10 bases line up with TRBD1. V trimming: 3 bases; J trimming: 5 bases; junction bases outside the gene matches: 7. The CDR3 sequence is 16 residues long. Germline CDR1 is LNHDA and CDR2 is SQIVND (reference sequence). CDR3 nucleotide sequence: TGTGCCAGTAGTATTCCTAGGGGACAGGGGCACAATGAGCAGTTCTTC. Amino acid sequence: CASSIPRGQGHNEQFF. The entire variable domain, with the rest obtained from reference TRBV19 and TRBJ2-1, is as follows: DGGITQSPKYLFRKEGQNVTLSCEQNLNHDAMYWYRQDPGQGLRLIYYSQIVNDFQKGDIAEGYSVSREKKESFPLTVTSAQKNPTAFYLCASSIPRGQGHNEQFFGPGTRLTVL.

The rearrangement links TRBV2 to TRBJ2-5; 13 bases fit TRBD2. Germline V gives CDR1 SNHLY, CDR2 FYNNEI. V was clipped by 3 bases and J by 4 bases; unmatched bases: 5. The CDR3 consists of 16 residues. DNA for the CDR3: TGTGCCAGCAGTGAGGGACTAGCGGGACGTAGAGAGACCCAGTACTTC. Translation: CASSEGLAGRRETQYF.

The chain uses TRBV29-1 and TRBJ2-2; D call uncertain. With 5 bases removed from V and 5 bases from J, the gap between germline ends came to 15 bases. Germline V gene data show CDR1 as SQVTM and CDR2 as ANQGSEA. There are 14 residues in the CDR3. CDR3 nucleotide sequence: TGCAGCGTTCGCCCACATGACACGACCGGGGAGCTGTTTTTT. As protein: CSVRPHDTTGELFF.

V gene TRBV7-3 combines with J gene TRBJ2-2, with D perhaps TRBD2 (6 bases). The germline V gene has CDR1 SGHTA and CDR2 FQGTGA. V was shortened by 5 bases and J by 6 bases, with 19 bases between the two germline ends. There are 16 residues in the CDR3. The CDR3 DNA reads as TGTGCCAGCAGCCGAGGGCTAGCGACCGGAGCCGGGGAGCTGTTTTTT. This encodes CASSRGLATGAGELFF.

By proportion, this clonotype is medium-sized. This sequence joins TRBV20-1 and TRBJ2-7; a weak D match, TRBD2 (6 bases). The CDR3 runs 11 residues. Looked up from germline, CDR1 is DFQATT and CDR2 is SNEGSKA (reference sequence). The CDR3 loop reads CSRTGVEEQYF. CDR3 DNA: TGCAGCCGGACGGGGGTAGAAGAGCAGTACTTC.

This chain links TRBV5-1 with TRBJ2-1; 7 positions agree with TRBD2. V gave up 7 bases and J gave up 7 bases; unmatched junction bases: 11. CDR3 length: 14 amino acids. Germline assignment: CDR1 SGHRS and CDR2 YFSETQ. CDR3 coding DNA: TGCGCCAGCTCCCTAGGCGGGAGTATGAATGAGCAGTTCTTC. This sequence encodes CASSLGGSMNEQFF.

In DNA form, the CDR3 reads TGTGCCACTCAGACTAGCGGGAGGGGGACAGATACGCAGTATTTT. Translation: CATQTSGRGTDTQYF. The chain combines TRBV10-3 with TRBJ2-3; TRBD2 aligns across 14 bases. Germline V gene sequence: CDR1 ENHRY, CDR2 SYGVKD. Trimming cost V 10 bases and J 3 bases; bases outside gene matches: 6. This CDR3 has 15 amino acids.